The T cell receptor (beta chain) described here comes from a study of T cell responses to AZD1222 COVID-19 vaccine. Study observations and caveats: Spike was spanned by vaccine-associated CD4 TCRs, with dominance at 160-218 and 743-854. Most donors were white British, females outnumbered males, and clonal diversity was possibly underestimated.

Clones were read by immunoSEQ multiplex PCR, and TCRdb kept only the in-frame ones, dropping some. The table records approximately 70,000 clones, 88% of them present only once. In this sample, this clone turned up once. What it binds is not known. The receptor was derived from an adult who received the MenACWY meningococcal vaccine as a control. This sample comprised peripheral blood, obtained 28 days after the second dose of the MenACWY control vaccine.

The CDR3 nucleotides read TGTGCCAGCAGATCAGCGGGATCACCTCCCGAGCAGTACTTC. Its translation is CASRSAGSPPEQYF. The rearrangement joins TRBV28 to TRBJ2-7, with TRBD2 identical over 7 bases. The germline CDR1 and CDR2 sequences are MDHEN and SYDVKM. The CDR3 spans 14 residues. V shed 6 bases and J 6 bases; nucleotides not matched to a gene: 11.